The 20 T cell receptor beta chains below were found in one sample sequenced in a study of cytomegalovirus exposure and HLA in healthy donors. Primers: 60 Vbeta forward and 13 Jbeta reverse. The table came from immunoSEQ multiplex PCR; TCRdb's copy has only in-frame clones and leaves some out. The repertoire holds 200,000 to 250,000 clones, approximately 70% seen once, with about 3% in the top ten. Material for sequencing was PBMCs. The receptors stem from a man in his forties in good health and CMV-seropositive.

This chain connects TRBV13 to TRBJ1-1; TRBD1 agrees at 8 bases. This CDR3 has 15 amino acids. V was pared by 9 bases and J by 5 bases, with 14 bases of the junction left unmatched. The germline gives CDR1 PRHDT, CDR2 FYEKMQ (reference sequence). The DNA for the CDR3 is TGTGCCAGTATCCACGGTGGACAGGGAGTAACTGAAGCTTTCTTT. Encoded protein: CASIHGGQGVTEAFF.

This clone was counted between two and nine times. This chain connects TRBV7-2 to TRBJ2-7; TRBD2 might be the D (7 bases). The CDR3 has 15 amino acids. V was cut by 5 bases and J by 0 bases, with 14 bases left in between. Looked up from germline, CDR1 is SGHTA and CDR2 is FQGNSA. DNA for the CDR3: TGTGCCAGCAGCGCTGGGGGCGGGAGCTCCTACGAGCAGTACTTC. It codes for CASSAGGGSSYEQYF.

The chain is built from TRBV7-9 and TRBJ1-2; D gene uncertain. V lost 1 base to trimming and J lost 4 bases, with 10 bases between them. Per germline, CDR1 SEHNR and CDR2 FQNEAQ (reference sequence). The CDR3 has 14 residues. In nucleotides, the CDR3 is TGTGCCAGCAGCTTAGGGGGAGCAACCTATGGCTACACCTTC. This gives the protein CASSLGGATYGYTF.

V and J are TRBV6-1 and TRBJ1-2, with a weak D call TRBD1 (5 bases). CDR3 size: 14 residues. The germline V gene has CDR1 MNHNS and CDR2 SASEGT. Trimming cost V 0 bases and J 4 bases, with 9 bases left between them. CDR3 amino acids: CASSEARQTYGYTF. The CDR3 nucleotides read TGTGCCAGCAGTGAAGCCAGACAGACCTATGGCTACACCTTC.

The rearrangement uses TRBV19 and TRBJ1-4; D is unresolved. CDR1 is LNHDA and CDR2 is SQIVND in the germline V gene (reference sequence). The germline V and J ends were trimmed by 2 bases and 0 bases, with 10 bases remaining between them. This CDR3 has 16 amino acids. In DNA, the CDR3 is TGTGCCAGTAGTATATCCGGAGGAGCAACTAATGAAAAACTGTTTTTT. It yields the protein CASSISGGATNEKLFF. The full variable domain, completed using reference TRBV19 and TRBJ1-4, is DGGITQSPKYLFRKEGQNVTLSCEQNLNHDAMYWYRQDPGQGLRLIYYSQIVNDFQKGDIAEGYSVSREKKESFPLTVTSAQKNPTAFYLCASSISGGATNEKLFFGSGTQLSVL.

V is TRBV28 and J is TRBJ2-2, with TRBD1 matching 8 bases. The CDR3 spans 13 residues. Trimming took 7 bases from V and 7 from J; bases not matched to a gene: 5. The germline gives CDR1 MDHEN, CDR2 SYDVKM. CDR3 region: CASIQGAHGELFF. CDR3 bases: TGTGCCAGCATTCAGGGGGCCCACGGGGAGCTGTTTTTT.

The chain links TRBV5-1 to TRBJ2-7, with 10 bases lining up with TRBD1. The ends lost 2 bases at V and 2 bases at J; junction bases unmatched: 4. The CDR3 extends over 15 amino acids. Germline CDR1 reads SGHRS; CDR2 reads YFSETQ. The DNA for the CDR3 is TGCGCCAGCAGCTTCGTCGGGACAGGGGCCTACGAGCAGTACTTC. This sequence encodes CASSFVGTGAYEQYF. The full variable domain, completed using reference TRBV5-1 and TRBJ2-7, is KAGVTQTPRYLIKTRGQQVTLSCSPISGHRSVSWYQQTPGQGLQFLFEYFSETQRNKGNFPGRFSGRQFSNSRSEMNVSTLELGDSALYLCASSFVGTGAYEQYFGPGTRLTVT.

This chain connects TRBV5-6 to TRBJ1-4; the D is unclear. The CDR3 is 14 amino acids. The V end was cut by 0 bases, the J end by 8 bases, with 11 bases between. Germline V CDR1 and CDR2: SGHDT, YYEEEE. The CDR3 region has the DNA TGTGCCAGCAGCTTGGGAGGGCATGGGGAAAAACTGTTTTTT. Amino acids: CASSLGGHGEKLFF.

The V and J genes are TRBV27 and TRBJ2-7; the match to TRBD1 covers 10 bases. The CDR3 spans 14 residues. Germline-derived CDR1 and CDR2 are MNHEY and SMNVEV (reference sequence). The J segment lost 4 bases and the V segment lost 6 bases, leaving 6 bases of the junction unmatched. The CDR3 DNA reads as TGTGCCAGCAGCCTACTGGGACAGGGGTACGAGCAGTACTTC. It encodes CASSLLGQGYEQYF.

This sequence joins TRBV6-4 and TRBJ2-2, with a tentative D call TRBD1 (6 bases). The V end was cut by 5 bases, the J end by 6 bases, with 7 bases between. Looked up from germline, CDR1 is MRHNA and CDR2 is SNTAGT. CDR3 length: 12 amino acids. The CDR3 DNA sequence: TGTGCCAGCAGTAAGGGGGCCGGGGAGCTGTTTTTT. This sequence encodes CASSKGAGELFF.

The rearrangement links TRBV14 to TRBJ1-2; no clear D. The V gene lost 0 bases and the J gene lost 0 bases, with 20 bases spanning the gap. This CDR3 comprises 19 residues. The germline V gene encodes CDR1 SGHDN and CDR2 FVKESK. CDR3 loop: CASSQDIAETHTTNYGYTF. The CDR3 bases are TGTGCCAGCAGCCAAGATATCGCCGAGACACACACGACTAACTATGGCTACACCTTC.

This chain uses TRBV2 with TRBJ1-1; unclear D gene. The CDR3 has 14 residues. CDR1 SNHLY and CDR2 FYNNEI come from the germline V gene. V was pared by 8 bases and J by 4 bases, with 17 bases between. The CDR3, as DNA: TGTGCCAGCGAAACCCAAAGAGGCCGCACTGAAGCTTTCTTT. Residues: CASETQRGRTEAFF. Filled out from reference TRBV2 and TRBJ1-1, the complete variable domain reads EPEVTQTPSHQVTQMGQEVILRCVPISNHLYFYWYRQILGQKVEFLVSFYNNEISEKSEIFDDQFSVERPDGSNFTLKIRSTKLEDSAMYFCASETQRGRTEAFFGQGTRLTVV.

The V gene is TRBV5-4, the J gene TRBJ1-2; no definite D call. Germline V gene lookup returns CDR1 SGHNT and CDR2 YYREEE (reference sequence). The CDR3 consists of 15 residues. V lost 0 bases to trimming and J lost 2 bases, with 11 bases between them. CDR3 coding DNA: TGTGCCAGCAGCTTGGGGGCAGACCTAAACTATGGCTACACCTTC. Its translation is CASSLGADLNYGYTF.

The sample holds one count of this clone. The J gene is TRBJ2-5, the V gene TRBV10-2, with TRBD1 matching 10 bases. Germline trimming cut 8 bases from V and 4 bases from J; bases unmatched to any gene: 7. This CDR3 spans 14 amino acids. CDR1 WSHSY and CDR2 SAAADI come from the germline V gene. CDR3 bases: TGCGCCAGCGGGTGGGGACAGGGGAGAGAGACCCAGTACTTC. Encoded protein: CASGWGQGRETQYF.

The chain joins TRBV9 to TRBJ2-2; 7 nucleotides match TRBD1. CDR1 and CDR2 from the germline V gene are SGDLS and YYNGEE. Germline trimming cut 0 bases from V and 6 bases from J; bases unmatched to any gene: 14. This CDR3 has 18 residues. The CDR3 bases are TGTGCCAGCAGCGTAGATGGCAGGGGGTTGTGGGATTCCGGGGAGCTGTTTTTT. Amino acids: CASSVDGRGLWDSGELFF. Using reference TRBV9 and TRBJ2-2 for the parts outside the CDR3, the full variable domain is DSGVTQTPKHLITATGQRVTLRCSPRSGDLSVYWYQQSLDQGLQFLIQYYNGEERAKGNILERFSAQQFPDLHSELNLSSLELGDSALYFCASSVDGRGLWDSGELFFGEGSRLTVL.

The rearrangement links TRBV18 to TRBJ2-7; 7 bases are shared with TRBD1. Looked up from germline, CDR1 is KGHSH and CDR2 is LQKENI. The CDR3 runs to 16 residues. Germline trimming cut 0 bases from V and 1 base from J; bases unmatched to any gene: 6. Here the CDR3 reads CASSPPMGQISYEQYF. In nucleotides, the CDR3 is TGTGCCAGCTCACCACCGATGGGACAGATTTCCTACGAGCAGTACTTC.

The rearrangement links TRBV18 to TRBJ1-4; 9 bases agree with TRBD1. V was clipped by 2 bases and J by 0 bases; unmatched bases: 1. Per the germline V gene, CDR1 is KGHSH and CDR2 is LQKENI. This CDR3 comprises 16 residues. This CDR3 is CASSPRQGATNEKLFF. Written as DNA, the CDR3 is TGTGCCAGCTCACCAAGACAGGGGGCAACTAATGAAAAACTGTTTTTT.

The CDR3 nucleotides read TGTGCCAGCAGCTTAAGGGACAGGCCCCACTCTGGGGCCAACGTCCTGACTTTC. Translation gives CASSLRDRPHSGANVLTF. The genes are TRBV7-2 and TRBJ2-6, with 8 positions matching TRBD1. Germline V gives CDR1 SGHTA, CDR2 FQGNSA. The CDR3 is 18 residues long. The J segment lost 0 bases and the V segment lost 2 bases, leaving 6 bases of the junction unmatched.

This chain uses TRBV11-2 with TRBJ2-7; TRBD1 agrees at 11 bases. CDR3 size: 15 residues. CDR1 and CDR2 from the germline V gene are SGHAT and FQNNGV. Losses at the gene ends were 5 bases for V and 4 bases for J; bases not matched to a gene: 7. The CDR3 region has the DNA TGTGCCAGCAGCGCCGGGACAGGGGGAATTTACGAGCAGTACTTC. Its translation: CASSAGTGGIYEQYF. Using reference TRBV11-2 and TRBJ2-7 for the parts outside the CDR3, the full variable domain is EAGVAQSPRYKIIEKRQSVAFWCNPISGHATLYWYQQILGQGPKLLIQFQNNGVVDDSQLPKDRFSAERLKGVDSTLKIQPAKLEDSAVYLCASSAGTGGIYEQYFGPGTRLTVT.

The chain combines TRBV27 with TRBJ2-1, with D possibly being TRBD1 (6 bases). V was shortened by 4 bases and J by 8 bases, with 18 bases between the two germline ends. The CDR3 runs to 15 residues. Germline values: CDR1 MNHEY, CDR2 SMNVEV (reference sequence). The CDR3 bases are TGTGCCAGCAGTTATGGGGCTACAGGGTCCGATGAGCAGTTCTTC. This translates into CASSYGATGSDEQFF.